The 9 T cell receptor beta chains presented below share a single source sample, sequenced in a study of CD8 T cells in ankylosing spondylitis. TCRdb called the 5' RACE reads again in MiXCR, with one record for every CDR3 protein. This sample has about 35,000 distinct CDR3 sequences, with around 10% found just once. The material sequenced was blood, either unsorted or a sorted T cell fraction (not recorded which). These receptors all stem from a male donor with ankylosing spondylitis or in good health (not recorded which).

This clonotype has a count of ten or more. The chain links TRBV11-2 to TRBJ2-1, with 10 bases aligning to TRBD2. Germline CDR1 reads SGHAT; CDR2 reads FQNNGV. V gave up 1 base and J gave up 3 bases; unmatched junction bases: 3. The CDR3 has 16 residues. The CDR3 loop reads CASSLVAGGDYNEQFF. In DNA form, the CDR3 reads TGTGCCAGCAGCTTAGTAGCGGGAGGAGACTACAATGAGCAGTTCTTC.

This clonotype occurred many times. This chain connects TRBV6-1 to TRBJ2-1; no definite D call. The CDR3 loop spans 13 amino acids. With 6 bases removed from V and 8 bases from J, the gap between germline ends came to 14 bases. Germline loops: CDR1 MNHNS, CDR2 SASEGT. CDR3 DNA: TGTGCCAGCAGCAGCCCCTTTGATTATGAGCAGTTCTTC. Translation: CASSSPFDYEQFF.

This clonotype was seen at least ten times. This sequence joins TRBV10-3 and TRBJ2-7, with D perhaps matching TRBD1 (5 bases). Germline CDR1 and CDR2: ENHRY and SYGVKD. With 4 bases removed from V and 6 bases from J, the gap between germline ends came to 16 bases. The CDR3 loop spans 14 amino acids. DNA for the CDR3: TGTGCCATCAGTGTGACAGACTCTACGAGCGAGCAGTACTTC. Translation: CAISVTDSTSEQYF.

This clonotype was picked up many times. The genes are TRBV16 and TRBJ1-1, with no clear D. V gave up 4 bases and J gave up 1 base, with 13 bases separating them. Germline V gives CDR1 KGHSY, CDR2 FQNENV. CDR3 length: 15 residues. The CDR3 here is CASSPPGRQNTEAFF. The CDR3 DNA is TGTGCCAGCAGCCCTCCGGGTCGACAGAACACTGAAGCTTTCTTT.

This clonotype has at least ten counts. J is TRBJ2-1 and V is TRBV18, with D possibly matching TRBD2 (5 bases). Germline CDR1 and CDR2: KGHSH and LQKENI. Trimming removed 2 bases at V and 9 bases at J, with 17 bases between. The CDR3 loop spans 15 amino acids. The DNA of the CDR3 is TGTGCCAGCTCACCATCGCAGCTAGTGGCGGGTGAGCAGTTCTTC. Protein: CASSPSQLVAGEQFF.

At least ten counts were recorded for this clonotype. Here the CDR3 DNA reads TGTGCCAGCAGCCCGCGGAGAGCGGGGGGGAACACCGGGGAGCTGTTTTTT. It codes for CASSPRRAGGNTGELFF. This chain connects TRBV4-2 to TRBJ2-2; 9 positions match TRBD2. This CDR3 comprises 17 residues. Trimming took 4 bases from V and 1 from J; bases not matched to a gene: 7. In germline, CDR1 is LGHNA, CDR2 YNFKEQ.

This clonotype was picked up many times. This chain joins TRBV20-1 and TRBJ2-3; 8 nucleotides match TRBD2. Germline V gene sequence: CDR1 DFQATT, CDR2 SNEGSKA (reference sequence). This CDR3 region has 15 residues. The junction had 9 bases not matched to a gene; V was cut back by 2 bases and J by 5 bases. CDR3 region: CSARSASGLVDTQYF. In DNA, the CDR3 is TGCAGTGCTAGATCGGCTAGCGGGCTTGTAGATACGCAGTATTTT.

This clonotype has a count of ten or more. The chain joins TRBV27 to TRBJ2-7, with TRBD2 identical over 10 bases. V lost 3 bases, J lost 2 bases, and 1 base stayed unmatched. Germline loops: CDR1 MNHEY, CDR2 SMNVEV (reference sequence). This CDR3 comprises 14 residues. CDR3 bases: TGTGCCAGCAGTTTCACTAGCGGGGCCTACGAGCAGTACTTC. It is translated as CASSFTSGAYEQYF.

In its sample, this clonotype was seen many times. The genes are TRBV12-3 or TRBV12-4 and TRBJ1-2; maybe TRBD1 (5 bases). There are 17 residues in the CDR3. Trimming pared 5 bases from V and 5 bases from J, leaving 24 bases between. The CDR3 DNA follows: TGTGCCAGCAGTGGTGGGCGAGGACCGCCCAGGGTATATGGCTACACCTTC. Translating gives CASSGGRGPPRVYGYTF.